The entry that follows covers one TCR beta chain sequence. The antigen remains unidentified. A junction end diverges from the germline sequence, so it may reflect a read error. Germline values: CDR1 WSHSY, CDR2 SAAADI. This CDR3 is 14 amino acids long. The entry originates in a study of cytotoxic CD8 clonotypes in ibrutinib-treated CLL. Study in general: The sample average was approximately 250,000 productive templates and just under 95,000 productive rearrangements. Notes on the study in general: Once treatment began, public clonotypes, which were uncommon, contracted or stayed stable.

TCRdb's table, derived via immunoSEQ multiplex PCR, lists solely in-frame clones and lacks some. The table shows more than 110,000 clones, with about 91% occurring only once. The receptor's source is a human donor with chronic lymphocytic leukemia. Sequenced here: PBMCs, sampled after 12 months of ibrutinib treatment. The chain has TRBV10-2 and TRBJ1-2; D is perhaps TRBD1 (5 bases). The CDR3 DNA sequence: TGCGCCAGCAATGAGGGGACTAATAACTATGGCTACACCTTC. As protein: CASNEGTNNYGYTF.